This is a list of T cell receptor beta chains from one sample in a study of blood T cell repertoires in COVID-19. Generated by immunoSEQ multiplex PCR, the TCRdb table keeps only in-frame clones and is missing some. This sample has 65,000 to 100,000 clones, with more than 80% found just once. Sequencing was done on a sample of peripheral blood. These receptors were taken from a woman older than 75 with acute or convalescent COVID-19. Both conserved end residues are trimmed from each CDR3. The D gene is left open where the match is weak.

D gene,CDR3 length,V gene,CDR3 protein
-,11,TRBV23-1,ASSHGLGGEQY
TRBD2,14,TRBV5-1,ASSLGAREGTGELF
-,13,TRBV6-6,ASSYGTGGDSPLH
-,12,TRBV18,ASSDRGIEKTQY
-,11,TRBV9,ASSPRSFYEQY
TRBD1,13,TRBV6-6,ASSYPTGGAYGYT
TRBD1,13,TRBV28,ASSPPTGGVYGYT
-,14,TRBV9,ASSVPGQGSEDTQY
TRBD1,13,TRBV6-2/TRBV6-3,ASSSRQGAGSPLH
-,13,TRBV5-1,ASSPLGTSQETQY
TRBD1,13,TRBV19,ASSIPGTANSPLH
-,13,TRBV7-8,ASSLAAVSYNEQF
-,8,TRBV1,TRNGQADT
-,12,TRBV6-2/TRBV6-3,ASSYWASTDTQY
TRBD1,15,TRBV5-1,ASSLGGGGSADDEAF
-,15,TRBV4-1,ASSQRETVSGKNIQY
-,15,TRBV9,ASSVAKGTSLPETQY
-,16,TRBV5-1,ASSLEDSNYNSYNEQF
TRBD1,13,TRBV6-2/TRBV6-3,ASSPGTGANTEAF
-,15,TRBV21-1,ASSKIFRGWHTGELF
-,13,TRBV19,ASSGRDNANYGYT
TRBD1,10,TRBV29-1,SALQGPYGYT
TRBD1,13,TRBV27,ASRSPQGARNEQF
-,13,TRBV5-4,ASSPSRGAGTEAF
-,11,TRBV29-1,SGTGSGNTEAF
TRBD1,12,TRBV28,AGTPGGAGQPQH
TRBD1,13,TRBV6-5,ASRGGTGIGQPQH
-,13,TRBV11-3,ASSFGAFSSYEQY
TRBD1,12,TRBV28,ASRVPGQGNEQY
TRBD1,12,TRBV11-3,ASSPGTGNYEQY
-,10,TRBV11-2,ASSFRGEKLF
-,14,TRBV11-2,ASSPGTGARGETQY
-,15,TRBV11-3,ASSFNLGEEGNSPLH
-,14,TRBV24-1,ATSTDPFQGGYEQY
-,11,TRBV4-3,ASSQGTGYGYT
-,14,TRBV21-1,ASSNADRSSGNTIY
TRBD1,11,TRBV30,AWSIGQGKGYT
TRBD1,15,TRBV30,AWRAGTGGLAGYGYT
-,12,TRBV4-1,ASSPRQSGQPQH
-,12,TRBV19,ASSITVNTGELF
TRBD2,14,TRBV27,ASSLTGGRFTGELF
TRBD2,16,TRBV5-1,ASSPASGGAVNNNEQF
TRBD1,15,TRBV7-3,ASSRTGGGDSSYEQY
TRBD1,11,TRBV10-3,AIREGQGQPQH
-,12,TRBV9,ASSADRMNTEAF